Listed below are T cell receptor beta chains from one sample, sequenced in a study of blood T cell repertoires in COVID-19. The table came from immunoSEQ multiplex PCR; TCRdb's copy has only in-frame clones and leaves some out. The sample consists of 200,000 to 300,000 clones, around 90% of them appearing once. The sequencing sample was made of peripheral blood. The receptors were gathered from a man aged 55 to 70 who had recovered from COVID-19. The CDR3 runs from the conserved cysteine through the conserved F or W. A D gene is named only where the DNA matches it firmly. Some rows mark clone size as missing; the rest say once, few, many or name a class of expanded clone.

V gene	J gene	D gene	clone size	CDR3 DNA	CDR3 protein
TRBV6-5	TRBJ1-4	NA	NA	TGTGCCAGCCTAAGTAGGCAAAGGGGGGAAAAACTGTTTTTT	CASLSRQRGEKLFF
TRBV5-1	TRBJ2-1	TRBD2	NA	TGCGCCAGCAGCTTGGCGCCTAGCGGGGGGGCCTCGGAGCAGTTCTTC	CASSLAPSGGASEQFF
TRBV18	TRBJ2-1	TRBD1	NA	TGTGCCAGCTCACGGGACAGTACCTACAATGAGCAGTTCTTC	CASSRDSTYNEQFF
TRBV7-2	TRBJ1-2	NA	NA	TGTGCCAGCAGCTTAAGGCTGGGCCAAAGAGGCTACACCTTC	CASSLRLGQRGYTF
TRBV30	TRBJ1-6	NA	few	TGTGCCTGTACAGGGTTGGGTGCCTATAATTCACCCCTCCACTTT	CACTGLGAYNSPLHF
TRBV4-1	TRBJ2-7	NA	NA	TGCGCCAGCAGCCAATACGCGAACAGCCGCTACGAGCAGTACTTC	CASSQYANSRYEQYF
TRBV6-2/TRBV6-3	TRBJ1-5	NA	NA	TGTGCCAGCAGTTACCATGACTTTAATCAGCCCCAGCATTTT	CASSYHDFNQPQHF
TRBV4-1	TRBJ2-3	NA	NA	TGCGCCAGCAGCCTAAAAGGAGGCCGGGCCGGGGGTAGGGCAGATACGCAGTATTTT	CASSLKGGRAGGRADTQYF
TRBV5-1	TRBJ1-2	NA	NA	TGCGCCAGCAGCTTGTTGCTAGGATACGGCTACACCTTC	CASSLLLGYGYTF
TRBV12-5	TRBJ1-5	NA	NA	TGTGCCAGCGGCAGGGGCAACAATCAGCCCCAGCATTTT	CASGRGNNQPQHF
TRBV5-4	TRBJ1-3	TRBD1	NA	TGTGCCAGCAGCATAGGGGGCAGCCTCCCCGGAAACACCATATATTTT	CASSIGGSLPGNTIYF
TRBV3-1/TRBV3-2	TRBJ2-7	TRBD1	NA	TGTGCCAGCAGCCTGGAGGACAGGGGGTACGAGCAGTACTTC	CASSLEDRGYEQYF
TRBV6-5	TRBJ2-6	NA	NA	TGTGCCAGCAAACTCTCTGGGGCCAACGTCCTGACTTTC	CASKLSGANVLTF
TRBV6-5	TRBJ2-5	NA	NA	TGTGCCAGCAGTTACGGGGACACGGGGACCCAGTACTTC	CASSYGDTGTQYF
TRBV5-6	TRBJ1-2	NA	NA	TGTGCCAGCAGCTTCGGCCGCGAGGGAGGCTACACCTTC	CASSFGREGGYTF
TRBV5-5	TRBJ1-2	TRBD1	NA	TGTGCCAGCAGCCCAGGACAGGGGAACTATGGCTACACCTTC	CASSPGQGNYGYTF
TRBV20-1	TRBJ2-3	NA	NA	TGCAGTGCTAGTATAGACCCTACAACTATCACAGATACGCAGTATTTT	CSASIDPTTITDTQYF
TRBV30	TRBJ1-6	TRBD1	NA	TGTGCCTGGAGCCCGGGACAGTCACCCCTCCACTTT	CAWSPGQSPLHF
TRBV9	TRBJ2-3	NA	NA	TGTGCCAGCAGCGTAGGTTTTGTCGGGGTGGATACGCAGTATTTT	CASSVGFVGVDTQYF
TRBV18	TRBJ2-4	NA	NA	TGTGCCAGCTCACCATGGGGGGTCGCAGGGACCAAAAACATTCAGTACTTC	CASSPWGVAGTKNIQYF
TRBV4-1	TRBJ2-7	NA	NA	TGCGCCAGCAGCCTGACCGGGACTGAATCCTACGAGCAGTACTTC	CASSLTGTESYEQYF
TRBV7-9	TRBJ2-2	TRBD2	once	TGTGCCAGCAGCTTAGTGAGCCGGGAGGGCACCGGGGAGCTGTTTTTT	CASSLVSREGTGELFF
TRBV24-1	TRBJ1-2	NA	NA	TGTGCCACCAGTAAGACAGGATCCGGTCATAACTATGGCTACACCTTC	CATSKTGSGHNYGYTF
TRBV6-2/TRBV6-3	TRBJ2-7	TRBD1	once	TGTGCCAGCAGTTACGGACAGGGCCCTTGGGACGAGCAGTACTTC	CASSYGQGPWDEQYF
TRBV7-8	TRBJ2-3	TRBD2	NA	TGTGCCAGCAGCTTAGCGGGGAGCGGGGGGAGCACAGATACGCAGTATTTT	CASSLAGSGGSTDTQYF
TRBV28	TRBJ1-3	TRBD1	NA	TGTGCCAGCAGTTTACCGACAGGGGCTGGAAACACCATATATTTT	CASSLPTGAGNTIYF
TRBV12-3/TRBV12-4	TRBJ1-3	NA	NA	TGTGCCAGCACCGAGAGAAACACCATATATTTT	CASTERNTIYF
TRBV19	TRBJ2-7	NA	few	TGTGCCAGTAGTAGGGTCTGGGGTAGCGCCTACGAGCAGTACTTC	CASSRVWGSAYEQYF
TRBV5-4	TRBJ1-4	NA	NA	TGTGCCAGCAGCCCCTCTTCGACAGCGGGCCCTCTTGGGGGAAAACTGTTTTTT	CASSPSSTAGPLGGKLFF
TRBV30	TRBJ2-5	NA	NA	TGTGCCTGGAGTGTAACTGGCCAAGAGACCCAGTACTTC	CAWSVTGQETQYF
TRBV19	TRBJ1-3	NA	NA	TGTGCCAGTAGTATAATGAGCACCATATATTTT	CASSIMSTIYF
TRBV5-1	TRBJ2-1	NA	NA	TGCGCCAGCAGCTACGGAGAGGGCTCCTACAATGAGCAGTTCTTC	CASSYGEGSYNEQFF
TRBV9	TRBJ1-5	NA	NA	TGTGCCAGCAGCGTAGACAGGGTAGGGCCCCAGCATTTT	CASSVDRVGPQHF
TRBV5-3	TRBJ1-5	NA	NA	TGTGCCAGAAGCCGCCCGCAGGGTCAGCCCCAGCATTTT	CARSRPQGQPQHF
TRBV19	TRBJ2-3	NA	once	TGTGCCAGTAGTATTGCCGTTACTAGCACAGATACGCAGTATTTT	CASSIAVTSTDTQYF
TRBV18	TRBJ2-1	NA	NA	TGTGCCAGCTCAAGTTACGAGACAACTTTTTCTCATGAGCAGTTCTTC	CASSSYETTFSHEQFF
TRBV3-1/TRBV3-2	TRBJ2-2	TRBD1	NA	TGTGCCAGCAGCCCAGGGGGAGTACCCGGGGAGCTGTTTTTT	CASSPGGVPGELFF
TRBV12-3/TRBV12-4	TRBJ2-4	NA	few	TGTGCCAGCAGTTTTGGAGCGAGCATTCAGTACTTC	CASSFGASIQYF
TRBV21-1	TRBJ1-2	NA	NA	TGTGCCAGCAGCGCATCGGACAGGGGGGAGTATGGCTACACCTTC	CASSASDRGEYGYTF